The clone carrying this T cell receptor beta chain was detected many times. TCRdb re-analysed the RT-PCR reads in MiXCR, keeping a single row per CDR3 protein. This sample has hundreds of thousands of distinct CDR3 sequences, with 11% to 15% found just once. Germline CDR1 is DFQATT and CDR2 is SNEGSKA (reference sequence). The CDR3 length is 11 residues. Trimming took off 3 bases at V and 5 bases at J, with 7 bases between the two ends. The chain carries TRBV20-1 and TRBJ1-1; D gene ambiguous. The TCR was taken from a female donor in good health, serving as a healthy control. The material sequenced was memory CD4+ T cells from blood. The CDR3, as DNA: TGCAGTGCTAGCGAGAAGACTGAAGCTTTCTTT. Its translation is CSASEKTEAFF.